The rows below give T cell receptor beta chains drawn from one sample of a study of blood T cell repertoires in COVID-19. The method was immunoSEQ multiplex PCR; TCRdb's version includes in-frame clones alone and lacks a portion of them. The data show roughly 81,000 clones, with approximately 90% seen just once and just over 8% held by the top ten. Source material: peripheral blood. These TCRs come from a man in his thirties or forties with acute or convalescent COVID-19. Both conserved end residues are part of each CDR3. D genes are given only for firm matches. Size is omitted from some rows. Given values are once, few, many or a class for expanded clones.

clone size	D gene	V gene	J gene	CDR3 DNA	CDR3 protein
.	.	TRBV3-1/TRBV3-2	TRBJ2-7	TGTGCCAGCAGCCCCCGACTAGGTCCCTACGAGCAGTACTTC	CASSPRLGPYEQYF
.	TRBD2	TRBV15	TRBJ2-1	TGTGCCACCAGCAGAGATGGAAGAGCGGGAGGGAGGAATGAGCAGTTCTTC	CATSRDGRAGGRNEQFF
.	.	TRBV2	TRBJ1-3	TGTGCCAGCAGTGTGGCAGGGTTTGACACCATATATTTT	CASSVAGFDTIYF
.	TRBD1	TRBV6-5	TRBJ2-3	TGTGCCAGCAGGGACAGGGGGGAGGGGGATACGCAGTATTTT	CASRDRGEGDTQYF
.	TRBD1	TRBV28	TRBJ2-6	TGTGCCAGCAGTTCATGGGGGACAGGGATCGGGGCCAACGTCCTGACTTTC	CASSSWGTGIGANVLTF
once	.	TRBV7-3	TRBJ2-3	TGTGCCAGCAGCTTACAGGGAACAGATACGCAGTATTTT	CASSLQGTDTQYF
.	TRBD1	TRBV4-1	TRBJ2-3	TGCGCCAGCAGCTCTGTGGGACAGAACACAGATACGCAGTATTTT	CASSSVGQNTDTQYF
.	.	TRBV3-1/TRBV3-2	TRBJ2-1	TGTGCCAGCAGTGACCTAGCGACTAATGAGCAGTTCTTC	CASSDLATNEQFF
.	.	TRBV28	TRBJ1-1	TGTGCCAGCAGTTTCGGGTCCAACACTGAAGCTTTCTTT	CASSFGSNTEAFF
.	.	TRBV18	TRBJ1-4	TGTGCCAGCTCGTTTTGGGGGGAGCAGGAAAAACTGTTTTTT	CASSFWGEQEKLFF
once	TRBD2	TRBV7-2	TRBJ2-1	TGTGCCAGCAGCCCGCGCCTAGCGGGCCCCTACAATGAGCAGTTCTTC	CASSPRLAGPYNEQFF
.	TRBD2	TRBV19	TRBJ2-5	TGTGCCAGTAGTGGCGGGAGCGGGAGTAGAAAGACCCAGTACTTC	CASSGGSGSRKTQYF
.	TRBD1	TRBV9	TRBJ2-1	TGTGCCAGCAGCGGGACAGGGAACGTGGGTGAGCAGTTCTTC	CASSGTGNVGEQFF
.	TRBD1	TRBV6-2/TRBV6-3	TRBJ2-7	TGTGCCAGCAGCGATGGGACAGGAGGGGCCTACGAGCAGTACTTC	CASSDGTGGAYEQYF
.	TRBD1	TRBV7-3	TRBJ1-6	TGTGCCAGCAGCTTCCAGGGGGCTGGTTCACCCCTCCACTTT	CASSFQGAGSPLHF
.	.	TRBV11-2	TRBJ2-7	TGTGCCAGCAGCTTTACAGCCCTCTCCTACGAGCAGTACTTC	CASSFTALSYEQYF
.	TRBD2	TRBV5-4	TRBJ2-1	TGTGCCAGCAGCTTAAAGCGGGAGGTCCGCCATGAGCAGTTCTTC	CASSLKREVRHEQFF
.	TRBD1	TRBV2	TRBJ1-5	TGTGCCAGCAGGGACAGGGAGAGGAGCAATCAGCCCCAGCATTTT	CASRDRERSNQPQHF
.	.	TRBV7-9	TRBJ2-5	TGTGCCAGCAGCTTATTCGGAGAGACCCAGTACTTC	CASSLFGETQYF
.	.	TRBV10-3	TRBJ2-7	TGTGCCATCAGTGAGGCGGGGACGGCGCCTGACGAGCAGTACTTC	CAISEAGTAPDEQYF
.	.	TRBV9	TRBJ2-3	TGTGCCAGCAGCGCTTGGGGAGCGGGTGGAGATACGCAGTATTTT	CASSAWGAGGDTQYF
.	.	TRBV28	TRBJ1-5	TGTGCCAGCAGCACAGTGAATAGCAATCAGCCCCAGCATTTT	CASSTVNSNQPQHF
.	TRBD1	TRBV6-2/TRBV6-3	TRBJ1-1	TGTGCCAGCAGCCCCGGGACAGGGGGCCATACTGAAGCTTTCTTT	CASSPGTGGHTEAFF
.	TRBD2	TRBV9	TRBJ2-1	TGTGCCAGCAGCGTAGCTAGCGGGGACAATGAGCAGTTCTTC	CASSVASGDNEQFF
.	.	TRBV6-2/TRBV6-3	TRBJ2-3	TGTGCCAGCAGTTCTAGCACAGATACGCAGTATTTT	CASSSSTDTQYF
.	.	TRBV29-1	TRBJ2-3	TGCAGACCACCGACGGACTACACAGATACGCAGTATTTT	CRPPTDYTDTQYF
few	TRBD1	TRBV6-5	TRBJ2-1	TGTGCCAGCAGCGAGGGACAGGAGCCCTACAATGAGCAGTTCTTC	CASSEGQEPYNEQFF
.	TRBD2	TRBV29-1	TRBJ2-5	TGCAGCGTCGCCGGGACTAGCGGGAAAGAGACCCAGTACTTC	CSVAGTSGKETQYF
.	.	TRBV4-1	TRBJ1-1	TGCGCCAGCAGCCAAGTGGCAGGGAACACTGAAGCTTTCTTT	CASSQVAGNTEAFF
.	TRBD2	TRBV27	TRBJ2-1	TGTGCCAGCAGTTTAGCTAGCGGGAGCCCCGTCCAGTTCTTC	CASSLASGSPVQFF
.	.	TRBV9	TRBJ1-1	TGTGCCAGCAACCGGGGAGGGATCGACACTGAAGCTTTCTTT	CASNRGGIDTEAFF
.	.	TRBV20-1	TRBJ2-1	TGCAGTGCTAGACGACTGGATGAGCAGTTCTTC	CSARRLDEQFF
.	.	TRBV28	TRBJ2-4	TGTGCCAGCAGGCAGGGATCCAAAAACATTCAGTACTTC	CASRQGSKNIQYF
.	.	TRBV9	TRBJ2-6	TGTGCCAGCAGCCACCCACGGGGGCGGGAGCCCTTCTCTGGGGCCAACGTCCTGACTTTC	CASSHPRGREPFSGANVLTF
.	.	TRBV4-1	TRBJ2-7	TGCGCCAGCAGTCAGAGGGATGGCGTCTCCTACGAGCAGTACTTC	CASSQRDGVSYEQYF
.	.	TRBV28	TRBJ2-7	TGTGCCAGCAGGATGACAGGCTCCTACGAGCAGTACTTC	CASRMTGSYEQYF
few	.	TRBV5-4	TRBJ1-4	TGTGCCAGCAGCTCGGGGGGCGTTGGGATTGAAAAACTGTTTTTT	CASSSGGVGIEKLFF
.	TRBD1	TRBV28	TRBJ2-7	TGTGCCAGCAGCCTAACAGGGGGCCTCTCCTACGAGCAGTACTTC	CASSLTGGLSYEQYF
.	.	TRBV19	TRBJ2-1	TGTGCCAGTAGTAACAAGGGGAATGAGCAGTTCTTC	CASSNKGNEQFF
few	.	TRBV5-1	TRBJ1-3	TGCGCCAGCAGCTTGCAGGTTCACAGCTCTGGAAACACCATATATTTT	CASSLQVHSSGNTIYF
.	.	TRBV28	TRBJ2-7	TGTGCCAGCAGTTTTGGGCGGGAATCCTACGAGCAGTACTTC	CASSFGRESYEQYF
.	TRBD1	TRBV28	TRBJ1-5	TGTGCCAGCAGCCGGATAGACAGGGGACTGACCCAGCATTTT	CASSRIDRGLTQHF
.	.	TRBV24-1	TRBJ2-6	TGTGCCACCAGTGATTTCAACAGGGCCTCTGGGGCCAACGTCCTGACTTTC	CATSDFNRASGANVLTF
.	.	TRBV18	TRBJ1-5	TGTGCCAGCTCACACAGGGCTAATCAGCCCCAGCATTTT	CASSHRANQPQHF